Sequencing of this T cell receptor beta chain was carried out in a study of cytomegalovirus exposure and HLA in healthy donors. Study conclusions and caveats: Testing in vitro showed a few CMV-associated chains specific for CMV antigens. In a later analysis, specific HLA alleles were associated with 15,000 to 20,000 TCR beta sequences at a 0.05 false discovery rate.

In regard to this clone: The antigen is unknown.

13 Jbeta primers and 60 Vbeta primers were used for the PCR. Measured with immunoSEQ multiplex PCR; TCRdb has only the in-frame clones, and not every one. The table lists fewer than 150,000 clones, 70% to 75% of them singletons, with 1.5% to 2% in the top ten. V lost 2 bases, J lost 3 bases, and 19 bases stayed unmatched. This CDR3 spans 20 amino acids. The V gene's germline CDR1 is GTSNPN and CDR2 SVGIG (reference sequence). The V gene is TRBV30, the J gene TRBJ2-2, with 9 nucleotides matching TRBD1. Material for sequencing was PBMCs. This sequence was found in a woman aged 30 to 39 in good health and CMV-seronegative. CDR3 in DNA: TGTGCCTGGAGTCCTACCCTTCCGGGACAGGGAAGGAGTCACACCGGGGAGCTGTTTTTT. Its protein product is CAWSPTLPGQGRSHTGELFF.